This TCR beta chain derives from a study of CD8 T cells in Susac syndrome. RNA totalling roughly 0.45 to 1 ug underwent reverse transcription with random hexamers. Via MiXCR, TCRdb re-called the immunoSEQ multiplex PCR reads, giving one row per CDR3 protein. Of some 180,000 distinct CDR3 sequences in the sample, around 90% were seen once. CDR1 and CDR2 (germline): SGHRS, YFSETQ. Trimming stripped 0 bases from V and 7 bases from J, with 17 bases between. The CDR3 has 15 residues. This TCR came from a human donor with Susac syndrome. The V and J genes are TRBV5-1 and TRBJ2-7; D is possibly TRBD2 (5 bases). Sequencing input: CD4+ T cells from PBMCs. CDR3 region: CASSLDSSSLGEQYF. The CDR3 DNA sequence: TGCGCCAGCAGCTTGGACTCTAGCTCTCTTGGGGAGCAGTACTTC.